The entry below gives a single TCR beta chain sequence along with its context. The source of the sample is a study of T cell responses to AZD1222 COVID-19 vaccine. Sequencing used immunoSEQ multiplex PCR; TCRdb keeps in-frame clones, though not all of them. Among some 120,000 clones listed, about 85% were seen once. CDR1 and CDR2 from the germline V gene are SGHVS and FQNEAQ. The CDR3 has 16 residues. Trimming stripped 1 base from V and 2 bases from J, with 12 bases between. The rearrangement joins TRBV7-8 to TRBJ1-5; D is possibly TRBD1 (5 bases). This sequence was found in an adult in good health. The sample in question was peripheral blood, obtained on day 0 of AZD1222 vaccination. The CDR3 loop is CASSLDREGGNQPQHF. The CDR3 nucleotides are TGTGCCAGCAGCTTAGACCGGGAAGGGGGCAATCAGCCCCAGCATTTT.